The text below deals with one T cell receptor (beta chain). As yet, its antigen is unknown. This sample is part of a study of cytomegalovirus exposure and HLA in healthy donors. As for the study in general: The same platform used for the approximately 700 first-cohort repertoires was also used for the 120 validation repertoires, as a later analysis reported.

The study, taken as a whole, reports: Most TCR sequences showed up rarely, but some public TCRs showed up in many donors.

Libraries were prepared by immunoSEQ multiplex PCR; TCRdb keeps only in-frame clonotypes and omits some of them. The sample lists some 250,000 clones; about 90% were seen once. The CDR3 extends over 14 amino acids. V lost 3 bases and J lost 9; bases outside the gene matches: 2. Germline-derived CDR1 and CDR2 are SNHLY and FYNNEI. V gene TRBV2 combines with J gene TRBJ1-6, with 10 nucleotides matching TRBD1. The TCR sequence derives from a woman aged 18-29 years in good health and CMV-seronegative. Source material: PBMCs. CDR3 in amino acids: CASSDGTGVSPLHF. DNA of the CDR3: TGTGCCAGCAGTGACGGGACAGGGGTTTCACCCCTCCACTTT.